Below, one T cell receptor (beta chain) is given with its context. Its antigen is unidentified. Trimming took off 2 bases at V and 9 bases at J, with 10 bases between the two ends. The CDR3 covers 12 residues. Germline V gene sequence: CDR1 SGHDN, CDR2 FVKESK. The sample is drawn from a study of beta chain features in type 1 diabetes. Overall study results and limits: In all four CD4+ subsets, TCRB CDR3 length was significantly, moderately reduced in type 1 diabetes.

Expressed TCRB transcripts were sequenced because the isolated RNA had all been reverse transcribed beforehand. TCRdb keeps only in-frame clones here, not all; method: immunoSEQ multiplex PCR. The sample records 630,000 or so clones, around 15% being singletons. A single heparinised draw of approximately 0.12 L on average was taken per donor. The V and J genes are TRBV14 and TRBJ1-2; possibly TRBD1 for D (6 bases). This sequence was found in a man aged 18-30 years with type 1 diabetes. The sequencing input was naive CD4+ T cells from blood. CDR3 nucleotides: TGTGCCAGCAGCCAATCGCAGGGGAGCTACACCTTC. It translates to CASSQSQGSYTF.